This is a list of T cell receptor beta chains from one sample in a study of coeliac disease. The assay was immunoSEQ multiplex PCR, and TCRdb's table has in-frame clones only and misses some. The data hold several thousand clones, with roughly half observed a single time. Sequenced sample: intraepithelial lymphocytes from the gut. The source of these receptors is a woman in her 70s with celiac disease. Each CDR3 is given with its conserved first and last residue. D genes are given only for firm matches. Rows give clone size only sometimes, using once, few, many, or a class for an expanded clone.

d_call: .
clone_size: few
v_call: TRBV6-1
j_call: TRBJ2-7
cdr3_nt: TGTGCCAGCAGTGAAGCACGGGTAGCATACGAGCAGTACTTC
cdr3_aa: CASSEARVAYEQYF

d_call: TRBD1
clone_size: medium-sized
v_call: TRBV5-4
j_call: TRBJ1-1
cdr3_nt: TGTGCCAGCAGCTGGTGGGACAGGTCCCTTGAAGCTTTCTTT
cdr3_aa: CASSWWDRSLEAFF

d_call: .
clone_size: .
v_call: TRBV6-5
j_call: TRBJ1-2
cdr3_nt: TGTGCCAGCAGTGCCAGGGTCATAAACTATGGCTACACCTTC
cdr3_aa: CASSARVINYGYTF

d_call: .
clone_size: .
v_call: TRBV4-2
j_call: TRBJ2-7
cdr3_nt: TGTGCCAGCAGCCAAGAGTCGGAGGTCGCCTACGAGCAGTACTTC
cdr3_aa: CASSQESEVAYEQYF

d_call: .
clone_size: .
v_call: TRBV29-1
j_call: TRBJ1-2
cdr3_nt: TGCAGCGTTGAAGACCTGAGGACTGACTATGGCTACACCTTC
cdr3_aa: CSVEDLRTDYGYTF

d_call: TRBD1
clone_size: .
v_call: TRBV19
j_call: TRBJ1-1
cdr3_nt: TGTGCCAGTAGACAGGGGATGGGCTCTGAAGCTTTCTTT
cdr3_aa: CASRQGMGSEAFF

d_call: TRBD1
clone_size: .
v_call: TRBV7-9
j_call: TRBJ2-5
cdr3_nt: TGTGCCAGCAGCTTAAAGGACAGGGGCGTTCTAGAGACCCAGTACTTC
cdr3_aa: CASSLKDRGVLETQYF

d_call: .
clone_size: few
v_call: TRBV7-9
j_call: TRBJ2-7
cdr3_nt: TGTGCCAGCAGCCTACCGACGGACACCTCAACCTACGAGCAGTACTTC
cdr3_aa: CASSLPTDTSTYEQYF

d_call: .
clone_size: .
v_call: TRBV21-1
j_call: TRBJ2-6
cdr3_nt: TGTGCCAGCAGGGTAAGGCTAGCTACAACAAGTCGGGCCAACGTCCTGACTTTC
cdr3_aa: CASRVRLATTSRANVLTF

d_call: .
clone_size: few
v_call: TRBV9
j_call: TRBJ1-1
cdr3_nt: TGTGCCAGCAGCGTAGGGGCTTCGAACACTGAAGCTTTCTTT
cdr3_aa: CASSVGASNTEAFF

d_call: TRBD2
clone_size: once
v_call: TRBV9
j_call: TRBJ2-2
cdr3_nt: TGTGCCAGCAGCGTGTCACTAGCGCCCAGCACCGGGGAGCTGTTTTTT
cdr3_aa: CASSVSLAPSTGELFF

d_call: .
clone_size: few
v_call: TRBV11-2
j_call: TRBJ1-1
cdr3_nt: TGTGCCAGCAGTTACCCGGGGACTTTGAACACTGAAGCTTTCTTT
cdr3_aa: CASSYPGTLNTEAFF

d_call: TRBD1
clone_size: .
v_call: TRBV15
j_call: TRBJ1-2
cdr3_nt: TGTGCCACCAAGTCAGGGGGCGTCTATGGCTACACCTTC
cdr3_aa: CATKSGGVYGYTF

d_call: .
clone_size: .
v_call: TRBV4-2
j_call: TRBJ2-5
cdr3_nt: TGTGCCAGCAGCCAAGACCCGGACTCTTCGTTAGAGACCCAGTACTTC
cdr3_aa: CASSQDPDSSLETQYF

d_call: TRBD2
clone_size: few
v_call: TRBV19
j_call: TRBJ2-2
cdr3_nt: TGTGCCAGTAGTCAACTAGCGGGGATTAACACCGGGGAGCTGTTTTTT
cdr3_aa: CASSQLAGINTGELFF

d_call: .
clone_size: .
v_call: TRBV19
j_call: TRBJ2-1
cdr3_nt: TGTGCCAGTAGTATAGTACTCTCCAATGAGCAGTTCTTC
cdr3_aa: CASSIVLSNEQFF

d_call: .
clone_size: large
v_call: TRBV15
j_call: TRBJ2-7
cdr3_nt: TGTGCCACCAGCAGAAGGGGGGGACAAATCTACGAGCAGTACTTC
cdr3_aa: CATSRRGGQIYEQYF

d_call: TRBD1
clone_size: once
v_call: TRBV9
j_call: TRBJ2-7
cdr3_nt: TGTGCCAGCAGCGCCCAGGGGGAGACCAACGAGCAGTACTTC
cdr3_aa: CASSAQGETNEQYF

d_call: .
clone_size: .
v_call: TRBV6-5
j_call: TRBJ2-7
cdr3_nt: TGTGCCAGCAGTTACTCGACATCCCTGTACGAGCAGTACTTC
cdr3_aa: CASSYSTSLYEQYF

d_call: .
clone_size: .
v_call: TRBV27
j_call: TRBJ1-5
cdr3_nt: TGTGCCAGCAGTTCTACAAAACAGGGTAGCAATCAGCCCCAGCATTTT
cdr3_aa: CASSSTKQGSNQPQHF

d_call: TRBD1
clone_size: .
v_call: TRBV11-2
j_call: TRBJ1-1
cdr3_nt: TGTGCCAGCAGCTATAGACAGGGGGCAAACACTGAAGCTTTCTTT
cdr3_aa: CASSYRQGANTEAFF

d_call: TRBD1
clone_size: .
v_call: TRBV4-1
j_call: TRBJ2-7
cdr3_nt: TGCGCCAGCAGCCAAACAGGGGGCGCCTACGAGCAGTACTTC
cdr3_aa: CASSQTGGAYEQYF

d_call: TRBD1
clone_size: .
v_call: TRBV5-3
j_call: TRBJ1-2
cdr3_nt: TGTGCCAGCAGCTTCTGGGACAGGGGAGATAGTGGCTACACCTTC
cdr3_aa: CASSFWDRGDSGYTF

d_call: .
clone_size: medium-sized
v_call: TRBV27
j_call: TRBJ2-3
cdr3_nt: TGTGCCAGCAATGCAGGCGGGGATACGCAGTATTTT
cdr3_aa: CASNAGGDTQYF

d_call: .
clone_size: few
v_call: TRBV7-6
j_call: TRBJ1-1
cdr3_nt: TGTGCCAGCAGCTTAGGTACCGCCGGGGGCACTGAAGCTTTCTTT
cdr3_aa: CASSLGTAGGTEAFF

d_call: .
clone_size: .
v_call: TRBV27
j_call: TRBJ2-3
cdr3_nt: TGTGCCAGCAGGCGCGCGCAGGTTTCAGATACGCAGTATTTT
cdr3_aa: CASRRAQVSDTQYF

d_call: TRBD1
clone_size: .
v_call: TRBV9
j_call: TRBJ1-2
cdr3_nt: TGTGCCAGCAGCGAGGGGGCTGGTGGCTACACCTTC
cdr3_aa: CASSEGAGGYTF

d_call: .
clone_size: .
v_call: TRBV6-5
j_call: TRBJ2-7
cdr3_nt: TGTGCCAGCAGTTACGGGGGCCCCCCCGCCGAGCAGTACTTC
cdr3_aa: CASSYGGPPAEQYF

d_call: TRBD2
clone_size: .
v_call: TRBV4-1
j_call: TRBJ2-7
cdr3_nt: TGCGCCAGCAGCCAGACCCTGGGGGACTCCGGGACTAGCTACGAGCAGTACTTC
cdr3_aa: CASSQTLGDSGTSYEQYF

d_call: TRBD1
clone_size: .
v_call: TRBV6-6
j_call: TRBJ2-7
cdr3_nt: TGTGCCAGCAGTTCTGGGACAGGTCCTTGGGACGAGCAGTACTTC
cdr3_aa: CASSSGTGPWDEQYF

d_call: .
clone_size: few
v_call: TRBV5-4
j_call: TRBJ1-2
cdr3_nt: TGTGCCAGCAGCCAACAAAACGTTGATGGCTACACCTTC
cdr3_aa: CASSQQNVDGYTF

d_call: TRBD1
clone_size: few
v_call: TRBV14
j_call: TRBJ2-7
cdr3_nt: TGTGCCAGCAGCCCCGACAGGGGGTACGAGCAGTACTTC
cdr3_aa: CASSPDRGYEQYF

d_call: .
clone_size: .
v_call: TRBV4-1
j_call: TRBJ1-2
cdr3_nt: TGCGCCAGCAGCCAAGTCGCAGGGCCTCATGGCTACACCTTC
cdr3_aa: CASSQVAGPHGYTF

d_call: TRBD1
clone_size: .
v_call: TRBV29-1
j_call: TRBJ2-7
cdr3_nt: TGCAGCGTTACAGGGGACTACGAGCAGTACTTC
cdr3_aa: CSVTGDYEQYF

d_call: .
clone_size: .
v_call: TRBV27
j_call: TRBJ1-5
cdr3_nt: TGTGCCAGCAGTTTACGCGGGGGGGTCAATCAGCCCCAGCATTTT
cdr3_aa: CASSLRGGVNQPQHF

d_call: .
clone_size: once
v_call: TRBV5-1
j_call: TRBJ1-4
cdr3_nt: TGCGCCAGCAGCTCCTATCCAGGGGCAACTAATGAAAAACTGTTTTTT
cdr3_aa: CASSSYPGATNEKLFF

d_call: .
clone_size: .
v_call: TRBV7-6
j_call: TRBJ1-5
cdr3_nt: TGTGCCAGCAGCTTAACAGTGGCTCAGCCCCAGCATTTT
cdr3_aa: CASSLTVAQPQHF

d_call: TRBD2
clone_size: .
v_call: TRBV2
j_call: TRBJ2-3
cdr3_nt: TGTGCCAGCAGTGAAGTAGGCGGGGGGGCCTTAGATACGCAGTATTTT
cdr3_aa: CASSEVGGGALDTQYF

d_call: TRBD1
clone_size: .
v_call: TRBV5-1
j_call: TRBJ1-2
cdr3_nt: TGCGCCACCACGCCCCTAGGACAGGGAACCGGCTACACCTTC
cdr3_aa: CATTPLGQGTGYTF

d_call: .
clone_size: medium-sized
v_call: TRBV4-3
j_call: TRBJ1-5
cdr3_nt: TGCGCCAGCAGCCAAGATAGAACAGGGCGAGATCAGCCCCAGCATTTT
cdr3_aa: CASSQDRTGRDQPQHF

d_call: .
clone_size: few
v_call: TRBV7-2
j_call: TRBJ1-6
cdr3_nt: TGTGCCAGCAGCCCGGGGAATAATTCACCCCTCCACTTT
cdr3_aa: CASSPGNNSPLHF

d_call: .
clone_size: .
v_call: TRBV12-1
j_call: TRBJ1-5
cdr3_nt: TGTGCCAGCAGCTTTGAGGGGGGGGATCCGAATCAGCCCCAGCATTTT
cdr3_aa: CASSFEGGDPNQPQHF

d_call: .
clone_size: .
v_call: TRBV7-2
j_call: TRBJ2-1
cdr3_nt: TGTGCCAGCAGCGACGCTGGCGGGGTTCTAAGGAATGAGCAGTTCTTC
cdr3_aa: CASSDAGGVLRNEQFF

d_call: TRBD1
clone_size: .
v_call: TRBV19
j_call: TRBJ1-4
cdr3_nt: TGTGCCAGTAGGCCATTACAGGGGGCTGGCGAAAAACTGTTTTTT
cdr3_aa: CASRPLQGAGEKLFF

d_call: .
clone_size: .
v_call: TRBV7-9
j_call: TRBJ2-4
cdr3_nt: TGTGCCAGCACCTATTCTGACAAAAACATTCAGTACTTC
cdr3_aa: CASTYSDKNIQYF

d_call: .
clone_size: .
v_call: TRBV27
j_call: TRBJ1-1
cdr3_nt: TGTGCCAGCAGTTTATACAGGATGAACACTGAAGCTTTCTTT
cdr3_aa: CASSLYRMNTEAFF

d_call: TRBD1
clone_size: few
v_call: TRBV7-3
j_call: TRBJ2-7
cdr3_nt: TGTGCCAGCAGCTTCATTCCGGGACAGGTAACCTACGAGCAGTACTTC
cdr3_aa: CASSFIPGQVTYEQYF

d_call: .
clone_size: once
v_call: TRBV11-2
j_call: TRBJ2-7
cdr3_nt: TGTGCCAGCAGCCCCCGGACTTTCTACGAGCAGTACTTC
cdr3_aa: CASSPRTFYEQYF

d_call: .
clone_size: .
v_call: TRBV6-6
j_call: TRBJ1-2
cdr3_nt: TGTGCCAGCAGTTACTGGCAGGGGTATGGCTACACCTTC
cdr3_aa: CASSYWQGYGYTF

d_call: .
clone_size: .
v_call: TRBV5-5
j_call: TRBJ2-2
cdr3_nt: TGTGCCAGCAGCCTTGGGGGGGCTCTATCCCCCAACGGGGAGCTGTTTTTT
cdr3_aa: CASSLGGALSPNGELFF

d_call: .
clone_size: .
v_call: TRBV7-8
j_call: TRBJ2-7
cdr3_nt: TGTGCCAGCAGCAGACTCGGCTACGAGCAGTACTTC
cdr3_aa: CASSRLGYEQYF

d_call: .
clone_size: .
v_call: TRBV11-1
j_call: TRBJ1-6
cdr3_nt: TGTGCCAGCAGCTTGGGGAGGGGTGATTCACCCCTCCACTTT
cdr3_aa: CASSLGRGDSPLHF

d_call: .
clone_size: .
v_call: TRBV27
j_call: TRBJ2-7
cdr3_nt: TGTGCCAGCGTGAGGGGGGGGTACGAGCAGTACTTC
cdr3_aa: CASVRGGYEQYF